Listed here are 5 T cell receptor beta chains from one sample, sequenced in a study of T cell clones after liver transplantation. Data came from immunoSEQ multiplex PCR; TCRdb stores just in-frame clones and leaves some out. The data hold 40,000 to 65,000 clones, with about four fifths observed a single time. The sequenced sample was CD4+ T cells from blood, obtained before liver transplant. Source of these receptors: a human donor who received a liver transplant.

The chain recombines TRBV7-2 with TRBJ1-6, with TRBD1 identical over 12 bases. V was pared by 6 bases and J by 7 bases, with 1 base of the junction left unmatched. The CDR3 has 14 amino acids. Germline V gene data show CDR1 as SGHTA and CDR2 as FQGNSA. The CDR3 region has the DNA TGTGCCAGCAGGGGACAGGGGGCAAATTCACCCCTCCACTTT. This gives the protein CASRGQGANSPLHF.

The V and J genes are TRBV28 and TRBJ2-5, with 8 bases matching TRBD2. Losses at the gene ends were 3 bases for V and 3 bases for J; bases not matched to a gene: 15. CDR3 length equals 18 residues. Per germline, CDR1 MDHEN and CDR2 SYDVKM. CDR3: CASSFSGTAPSWEETQYF. In DNA form, the CDR3 reads TGTGCCAGCAGTTTTAGCGGGACGGCCCCGAGCTGGGAAGAGACCCAGTACTTC.

A word on this clone: Mismatch with germline at one junction end may stem from a read error. The CDR3 DNA reads as TGCGCCAGCCGCTTGGGGGAGCGGTCAACCGGGGAGCTGTTTTTT. Encoded protein: CASRLGERSTGELFF. This sequence joins TRBV5-1 and TRBJ2-2, with D tentatively TRBD1 or TRBD2 (5 bases each). The germline CDR1 and CDR2 sequences are SGHRS and YFSETQ. There are 15 residues in the CDR3.

V usage is TRBV7-9 and J usage is TRBJ2-7, with 11 positions matching TRBD2. Germline-derived CDR1 and CDR2 are SEHNR and FQNEAQ (reference sequence). The CDR3 loop spans 16 amino acids. V shed 1 base and J 6 bases; nucleotides not matched to a gene: 8. CDR3 in DNA: TGTGCCAGCAGCTTAGTCCAAACTAGCGGGAGTGTCGAGCAGTACTTC. Protein: CASSLVQTSGSVEQYF.

V gene TRBV9 combines with J gene TRBJ1-4; 10 bases fit TRBD1. CDR1 and CDR2 (germline): SGDLS, YYNGEE. The CDR3 covers 15 residues. V shed 4 bases, J shed 8 bases, and the junction held 8 bases outside the gene matches. CDR3 coding DNA: TGTGCCAGCAGCACAAGGGGGACAGGGGTCGAAAAACTGTTTTTT. This sequence encodes CASSTRGTGVEKLFF. The full variable domain, rest sourced from reference TRBV9 and TRBJ1-4, is DSGVTQTPKHLITATGQRVTLRCSPRSGDLSVYWYQQSLDQGLQFLIQYYNGEERAKGNILERFSAQQFPDLHSELNLSSLELGDSALYFCASSTRGTGVEKLFFGSGTQLSVL.